This is a list of T cell receptor beta chains from one sample in a study of T cell responses to AZD1222 COVID-19 vaccine. Sequencing used immunoSEQ multiplex PCR; TCRdb keeps in-frame clones, though not all of them. This sample carries 50,000 to 70,000 clones, 86% of them seen once, and the ten largest clones take 6.9%. This specimen was peripheral blood, taken 28 days after the second AZD1222 dose. The origin of the receptors is an adult who received the AZD1222 COVID-19 vaccine. Each CDR3 is given with its conserved first and last residue. The D gene is left open where the match is weak. Size tells how often a clone was seen (once, few, many) or the class of an expanded clone, and some rows leave it out.

CDR3 protein,CDR3 DNA,V gene,clone size,J gene,D gene
CASTLGQGVGYTF,TGTGCCAGCACCCTGGGACAGGGGGTTGGCTACACCTTC,TRBV28,.,TRBJ1-2,TRBD1
CASSLGSGSTDTQYF,TGTGCCAGCAGCTTGGGTAGCGGGAGCACAGATACGCAGTATTTT,TRBV11-2,.,TRBJ2-3,TRBD2
CASTQYSRDTQYF,TGTGCCAGCACCCAATATTCCCGGGATACGCAGTATTTT,TRBV12-3/TRBV12-4,few,TRBJ2-3,.
CASSVGASGRGETQYF,TGTGCCAGCAGCGTAGGAGCTAGCGGGAGGGGAGAGACCCAGTACTTC,TRBV9,few,TRBJ2-5,TRBD2
CASSFRQGAYEQYF,TGTGCCAGCAGCTTCCGACAGGGGGCTTACGAGCAGTACTTC,TRBV7-2,.,TRBJ2-7,TRBD1
CASSEEGTSSSYNSPLHF,TGTGCCAGCAGCGAAGAGGGTACCTCGAGCTCCTATAATTCACCCCTCCACTTT,TRBV7-2,.,TRBJ1-6,.
CASFSTDTQYF,TGTGCCAGTTTCTCCACAGATACGCAGTATTTT,TRBV6-6,few,TRBJ2-3,.
CASSVGQGDSDTQYF,TGTGCCAGCAGCGTGGGACAGGGGGATTCAGATACGCAGTATTTT,TRBV9,.,TRBJ2-3,TRBD1
CASSLGSPTDTQYF,TGTGCCAGCAGTTTAGGGTCCCCCACAGATACGCAGTATTTT,TRBV28,.,TRBJ2-3,.
CASSLLGVPETQYF,TGTGCCAGCAGCTTACTAGGTGTCCCGGAGACCCAGTACTTC,TRBV7-2,.,TRBJ2-5,.
CASRRLRTGRNIQPQHF,TGTGCCAGCAGACGACTACGGACAGGGAGGAATATTCAGCCCCAGCATTTT,TRBV21-1,.,TRBJ1-5,.
CSASPTPGDYQPQHF,TGCAGTGCTAGTCCGACCCCCGGGGATTATCAGCCCCAGCATTTT,TRBV20-1,once,TRBJ1-5,.
CSAGHSRGF,TGCAGTGCAGGACACAGCCGGGGGTTC,TRBV20-1,.,TRBJ1-2,.
CASSRSGDYEQYF,TGTGCCAGCAGCCGAAGCGGGGACTACGAGCAGTACTTC,TRBV11-3,few,TRBJ2-7,TRBD2
CARSPGIRRVLNKTQYF,TGTGCCAGAAGCCCCGGGATTAGAAGGGTACTCAATAAGACCCAGTACTTC,TRBV5-3,few,TRBJ2-5,.
CASSEAGITGELFF,TGTGCCAGCAGTGAAGCAGGGATTACCGGGGAGCTGTTTTTT,TRBV2,.,TRBJ2-2,.
CASSLGDRGQRETQYF,TGTGCCAGCAGCTTAGGGGACAGGGGGCAGCGAGAGACCCAGTACTTC,TRBV7-9,.,TRBJ2-5,TRBD1